A single sample gave rise to the 17 T cell receptor beta chains below, sequenced in a study of T cells in Graves' hyperthyroidism and ophthalmopathy (dated by TCRdb to between 2017 and 2020). Preparation of the library involved multiplex PCR. The listed sequencing device is Illumina HiSeq 2000. TCR beta CDR3 regions were amplified from RNA transcripts. For the first round of RT-PCR on the TCR CDR3, the HTBI primer set was used together with the Qiagen OneStep RT-PCR kit. TCRdb handled the public reads itself, with Q25 trimming in fastp and clone calling in MiXCR, and kept productive beta chains. Identical CDR3 proteins give one entry, which carries the most common genes and DNA. For this sample there are some 620,000 distinct CDR3 sequences; roughly 16% appear just once. 3.5% to 4% of the sample is held by the ten biggest clonotypes. Sequences were obtained from blood. These receptors all stem from a woman aged 25 to 39 with Graves' hyperthyroidism.

This clonotype was seen at least ten times. The V and J genes are TRBV4-2 and TRBJ1-1; weak D call: TRBD1 (5 bases). Trimming cost V 1 base and J 2 bases, with 14 bases left between them. Germline V lookup: CDR1 LGHNA, CDR2 YNFKEQ. This CDR3 comprises 16 residues. CDR3 protein: CASSQAGRSINTEAFF. CDR3 nucleotides: TGTGCCAGCAGCCAAGCGGGACGGAGTATTAACACTGAAGCTTTCTTT.

This clonotype has just a few counts. The rearrangement uses TRBV7-8 and TRBJ2-1; D could derive from TRBD1 or TRBD2 (5 bases each). Germline CDR1 is SGHVS and CDR2 is FQNEAQ. The CDR3 is 16 amino acids. The V end lost 2 bases, the J end lost 7 bases, and 18 bases lay between the germline ends. The CDR3 coding sequence is TGTGCCAGCAGCTTAAGTCGCCAGGGAGCAGTAAATGAGCAGTTCTTC. It is translated as CASSLSRQGAVNEQFF.

The rearrangement links TRBV9 to TRBJ2-1; D is ambiguous. Trimming shortened V by 10 bases and J by 8 bases, and 16 bases separated the two germline ends. From germline, CDR1 is SGDLS and CDR2 YYNGEE. The CDR3 extends over 12 amino acids. CDR3 region: CASSWSNHEQFF. CDR3 DNA: TGTGCCTCCTCCTGGAGTAATCATGAGCAGTTCTTC.

Notes on this clonotype: This may come from a read error, since a much larger clone is one base off. The chain employs TRBV2 and TRBJ2-1; TRBD2 agrees at 10 bases. The germline V gene encodes CDR1 SNHLY and CDR2 FYNNEI. The CDR3 sequence is 14 residues long. The CDR3 DNA is TGTGCCAGCAGTGGGACTAGCGGTTGGAATGAGCAGCTCTTC. Protein: CASSGTSGWNEQLF.

V and J are TRBV10-3 and TRBJ1-1; D ambiguous. The CDR3 covers 13 residues. CDR1 and CDR2 (germline): ENHRY, SYGVKD. V lost 4 bases and J 5 bases, leaving 11 bases between the germline ends. CDR3 sequence: CAISGGAGTEAFF. The CDR3 DNA reads as TGTGCCATCAGTGGCGGCGCTGGGACTGAAGCTTTCTTT.

Ten or more counts support this clonotype. This chain uses TRBV28 with TRBJ2-2; 7 bases agree with TRBD2. The trim removed 9 bases at V and 3 bases at J, leaving 4 bases unmatched. The CDR3 totals 13 residues. Germline V gene lookup returns CDR1 MDHEN and CDR2 SYDVKM. CDR3 protein: CASTLAYTGELFF. CDR3 sequence (DNA): TGTGCCAGTACACTAGCGTACACCGGGGAGCTGTTTTTT.

In its sample, this clonotype was seen many times. The chain employs TRBV7-2 and TRBJ1-4, with 10 bases aligning to TRBD1. The CDR3 runs 17 residues. CDR1 and CDR2 (germline): SGHTA, FQGNSA. V was pared by 3 bases and J by 7 bases, with 11 bases of the junction left unmatched. Here the CDR3 reads CASSFRPLWTGGEKLFF. CDR3 DNA: TGTGCCAGCAGCTTTCGTCCCCTCTGGACAGGGGGTGAAAAACTGTTTTTT. Complete variable domain (other parts from reference TRBV7-2 and TRBJ1-4): GAGVSQSPSNKVTEKGKDVELRCDPISGHTALYWYRQSLGQGLEFLIYFQGNSAPDKSGLPSDRFSAERTGGSVSTLTIQRTQQEDSAVYLCASSFRPLWTGGEKLFFGSGTQLSVL.

This clonotype was found many times. The chain combines TRBV28 with TRBJ1-3; D unclear. The CDR3 sequence is 15 residues long. The V and J ends lost 7 bases and 0 bases respectively, with 13 bases between them. Germline loops: CDR1 MDHEN, CDR2 SYDVKM. The DNA for the CDR3 is TGTGCCAGCAAACTCTGGACTAACTCTGGAAACACCATATATTTT. This gives the protein CASKLWTNSGNTIYF.

The rearrangement joins TRBV6-1 to TRBJ1-6, with D possibly being TRBD1 (5 bases). Trimming stripped 6 bases from V and 4 bases from J, with 10 bases between. The CDR3 totals 14 residues. The germline CDR1 and CDR2 sequences are MNHNS and SASEGT. The CDR3 loop reads CASSRTRYNSPLHF. Here the CDR3 DNA reads TGTGCCAGCAGCCGGACACGTTATAATTCACCCCTCCACTTT.

Details on this clonotype: A clone one base away is much larger, so this may be a read error. The chain carries TRBV12-3 or TRBV12-4 and TRBJ1-1; D unresolved. V was cut by 4 bases and J by 1 base, with 13 bases left in between. This CDR3 spans 15 amino acids. CDR3 residues: CASSCLPRRNTEAFF. CDR3 sequence (DNA): TGTGCCAGCAGTTGCCTCCCTCGCCGGAACACTGAAGCTTTCTTT.

This clonotype showed up many times. The J gene is TRBJ2-6, the V gene TRBV7-2; perhaps TRBD1 as D (6 bases). Germline CDR1 is SGHTA and CDR2 is FQGNSA. The germline V and J ends were trimmed by 5 bases and 0 bases, with 17 bases remaining between them. The CDR3 runs to 18 residues. The CDR3 sequence is CASSPTPGQASGANVLTF. Written as DNA, the CDR3 is TGTGCCAGCAGCCCCACTCCGGGACAAGCCTCTGGGGCCAACGTCCTGACTTTC.

This rearrangement joins TRBV20-1 to TRBJ2-1; D tentatively reads TRBD1 or TRBD2 (6 bases each). This CDR3 spans 12 amino acids. Looked up from germline, CDR1 is DFQATT and CDR2 is SNEGSKA (reference sequence). Trimming shortened V by 3 bases and J by 8 bases, and 11 bases separated the two germline ends. The CDR3: CSARQGGHEQFF. The CDR3, as DNA: TGCAGTGCTAGGCAAGGGGGGCATGAGCAGTTCTTC.

This clonotype was picked up many times. The rearrangement joins TRBV2 to TRBJ2-7, with D perhaps TRBD2 (5 bases). The V and J ends lost 6 bases and 0 bases respectively, with 12 bases between them. Germline values: CDR1 SNHLY, CDR2 FYNNEI. The CDR3 consists of 14 residues. The CDR3 sequence is CASRGTRLSYEQYF. The CDR3 DNA reads as TGTGCCAGCAGGGGAACTAGGCTCTCCTACGAGCAGTACTTC.

This chain joins TRBV7-2 and TRBJ2-5; 7 bases match TRBD1. The germline V gene encodes CDR1 SGHTA and CDR2 FQGNSA. This CDR3 has 15 residues. Trimming took 3 bases from V and 5 from J; bases not matched to a gene: 9. CDR3 bases: TGTGCCAGCAGCTTCCCCGGGACAGAGTTGGAGACCCAGTACTTC. Translated: CASSFPGTELETQYF.

This clonotype came up many times. CDR3 coding DNA: TGTGCCAGCAGTTTGGAAAGAAGGCCCTCTGGGGCCAACGTCCTGACTTTC. Protein sequence: CASSLERRPSGANVLTF. The chain carries TRBV12-3 or TRBV12-4 and TRBJ2-6; D is unresolved. This CDR3 comprises 17 residues. V was pared by 3 bases and J by 0 bases, with 12 bases between.

This clonotype was recorded a few times. The chain is built from TRBV25-1 and TRBJ2-7, with D perhaps matching TRBD2 (5 bases). CDR1 and CDR2 from the germline V gene are MGHDK and SYGVNS. CDR3 size: 12 residues. The V gene lost 5 bases and the J gene lost 5 bases, with 10 bases spanning the gap. In nucleotides, the CDR3 is TGTGCCAGCAGTCGGACTGTCCACGAGCAGTACTTC. Amino acids: CASSRTVHEQYF.

On this clonotype: A much larger clone differs from this one at a single base, so this may be a read error. The rearrangement links TRBV3-1 to TRBJ2-1; 9 nucleotides line up with TRBD1. Germline CDR1 LGHDT, CDR2 YNNKEL (reference sequence). The CDR3 is made up of 16 amino acids. This CDR3 is CANSRDGTGFYNEQFF. The CDR3 DNA follows: TGTGCCAACAGCCGGGACGGGACAGGGTTTTACAATGAGCAGTTCTTC.